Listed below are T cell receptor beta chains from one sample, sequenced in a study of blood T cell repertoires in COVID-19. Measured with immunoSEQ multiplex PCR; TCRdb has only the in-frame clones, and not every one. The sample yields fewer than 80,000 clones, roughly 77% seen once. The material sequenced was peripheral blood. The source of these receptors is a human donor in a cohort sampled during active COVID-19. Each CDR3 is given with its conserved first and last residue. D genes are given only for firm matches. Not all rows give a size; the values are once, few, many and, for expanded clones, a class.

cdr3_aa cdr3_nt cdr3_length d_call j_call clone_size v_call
CSVETSGAPNEQFF TGCAGCGTCGAGACTAGCGGGGCTCCAAATGAGCAGTTCTTC 14 TRBD2 TRBJ2-1 NA TRBV29-1
CASSQEGQSYGYTF TGCGCCAGCAGCCAAGAGGGACAGTCCTATGGCTACACCTTC 14 TRBD1 TRBJ1-2 NA TRBV4-1
CASSLTGYEQFF TGTGCCAGCAGCTTGACAGGGTACGAGCAGTTCTTC 12 NA TRBJ2-1 NA TRBV21-1
CASKTGVFGELFF TGTGCCAGCAAGACAGGGGTTTTCGGGGAGCTGTTTTTT 13 TRBD1 TRBJ2-2 NA TRBV7-2
CASSLDGGRVGYEQYF TGTGCCAGCAGCTTAGATGGCGGCAGGGTGGGATACGAGCAGTACTTC 16 NA TRBJ2-7 NA TRBV7-8
CASSGVDGGAFF TGTGCCAGCAGTGGGGTGGACGGAGGCGCTTTCTTT 12 NA TRBJ1-1 NA TRBV28
CASSFRASQYF TGTGCCAGCAGTTTTCGTGCGTCGCAGTACTTC 11 NA TRBJ2-7 NA TRBV28
CASSAGTGSYEQYF TGTGCCAGCAGCGCCGGGACAGGCTCCTACGAGCAGTACTTC 14 TRBD1 TRBJ2-7 once TRBV5-6
CASSQGAWGVNTGELFF TGCGCCAGCAGCCAAGGGGCGTGGGGGGTAAACACCGGGGAGCTGTTTTTT 17 NA TRBJ2-2 NA TRBV4-3
CASRRTGATEAFF TGTGCCAGTAGGAGGACAGGGGCGACTGAAGCTTTCTTT 13 TRBD1 TRBJ1-1 NA TRBV19
CASSLAFQETQYF TGTGCCAGCAGCTTAGCCTTTCAAGAGACCCAGTACTTC 13 NA TRBJ2-5 NA TRBV7-9
CASSRGHTEAFF TGCGCCAGCAGCCGGGGGCACACTGAAGCTTTCTTT 12 NA TRBJ1-1 NA TRBV4-3
CASRADMTSYTF TGTGCCAGCAGGGCTGACATGACGAGCTACACCTTC 12 NA TRBJ1-2 NA TRBV2
CASSQQGYNGYTF TGCGCCAGCAGCCAACAGGGGTATAATGGCTACACCTTC 13 TRBD1 TRBJ1-2 NA TRBV5-1
CASSFFGQGAPGYTF TGTGCCAGCAGTTTTTTTGGGCAGGGGGCGCCAGGCTACACCTTC 15 TRBD1 TRBJ1-2 NA TRBV28
CSARDSEQYF TGCAGCGCCCGGGACAGCGAGCAGTACTTC 10 TRBD1 TRBJ2-7 NA TRBV29-1
CASSLGHFNYGYTF TGTGCCAGCAGCCTTGGACACTTTAACTATGGCTACACCTTC 14 NA TRBJ1-2 NA TRBV5-8
CASSLWRSDSNQPQHF TGTGCCAGCAGTTTATGGCGGTCTGATAGCAATCAGCCCCAGCATTTT 16 NA TRBJ1-5 NA TRBV28